The 28 T cell receptor beta chains presented below share a single source sample, sequenced in a study of cytomegalovirus exposure and HLA in healthy donors. It was with 60 Vbeta and 13 Jbeta primers that the PCR ran. Using immunoSEQ multiplex PCR, the repertoire was profiled, and TCRdb retains in-frame clones only, with some absent. The sample has 100,000 to 120,000 clones; 60% to 85% are singletons. Sequencing input: PBMCs. The receptors derive from a woman younger than 45 in good health and CMV-seronegative.

The DNA for the CDR3 is TGTGCCAGTAGTGGGGGGACAGGAGCCTACGAGCAGTACTTC. Translating gives CASSGGTGAYEQYF. The V call is TRBV19, the J call TRBJ2-7; 8 bases line up with TRBD1. The CDR3 is 14 amino acids. Losses at the gene ends were 5 bases for V and 2 bases for J; bases not matched to a gene: 5. The germline V gene encodes CDR1 LNHDA and CDR2 SQIVND (reference sequence). Based on the CDR3 plus reference TRBV19 and TRBJ2-7, the full variable domain is DGGITQSPKYLFRKEGQNVTLSCEQNLNHDAMYWYRQDPGQGLRLIYYSQIVNDFQKGDIAEGYSVSREKKESFPLTVTSAQKNPTAFYLCASSGGTGAYEQYFGPGTRLTVT.

The rearrangement uses TRBV5-1 and TRBJ2-3; 13 bases align to TRBD2. The V and J ends lost 6 bases and 5 bases, in that order; junction bases with no gene match: 9. CDR1 is SGHRS and CDR2 is YFSETQ in the germline V gene. The CDR3 runs to 16 residues. The CDR3 loop is CASTWTSGSWVDTQYF. In nucleotides, the CDR3 is TGCGCCAGCACTTGGACTAGCGGGAGTTGGGTAGATACGCAGTATTTT.

This chain uses TRBV5-5 with TRBJ2-1, with TRBD1 identical over 7 bases. CDR3 size: 16 residues. V trimming: 0 bases; J trimming: 6 bases; junction bases outside the gene matches: 9. Germline V gene lookup returns CDR1 SGHKS and CDR2 YYEKEE (reference sequence). CDR3 sequence reads: CASSLGYRSGGNEQFF. For the CDR3, the DNA is TGTGCCAGCAGCTTGGGTTATCGCTCAGGGGGCAATGAGCAGTTCTTC.

The CDR3 region is CASSDHAAMNTEAFF. As DNA, the CDR3 is TGTGCCAGCAGCGATCACGCCGCGATGAACACTGAAGCTTTCTTT. This chain connects TRBV9 to TRBJ1-1; D is uncertain. The V gene lost 3 bases and the J gene lost 0 bases, with 12 bases spanning the gap. CDR3 length: 15 residues. Germline V CDR1 and CDR2: SGDLS, YYNGEE.

This rearrangement joins TRBV4-3 to TRBJ2-1, with 11 nucleotides matching TRBD2. V lost 0 bases to trimming and J lost 3 bases; unmatched junction nucleotides: 7. The germline gives CDR1 LGHNA, CDR2 YSLEER. There are 18 residues in the CDR3. CDR3 loop: CASSQDLTSGSYYNEQFF. CDR3 DNA sequence: TGCGCCAGCAGCCAAGATCTTACTAGCGGGAGTTACTACAATGAGCAGTTCTTC.

The chain employs TRBV28 and TRBJ2-4, with D perhaps TRBD1 (6 bases). The CDR3 consists of 13 residues. Germline CDR1 reads MDHEN; CDR2 reads SYDVKM. V was pared by 6 bases and J by 3 bases, with 9 bases between. CDR3 residues: CASSLDSKNIQYF. The CDR3 DNA follows: TGTGCCAGCAGCTTGGACAGCAAAAACATTCAGTACTTC.

This clone appeared a few times. The V gene is TRBV4-3, the J gene TRBJ1-6; D might be TRBD1 (6 bases). This CDR3 is built from 16 residues. Looked up from germline, CDR1 is LGHNA and CDR2 is YSLEER. Trimming took 0 bases from V and 0 from J, leaving 6 bases between them. As DNA, the CDR3 is TGCGCCAGCAGCCAAGACAGGGGCTCCTATAATTCACCCCTCCACTTT. Protein sequence: CASSQDRGSYNSPLHF.

This clone has a single count. This chain links TRBV7-2 with TRBJ2-7; D is ambiguous. Germline V gives CDR1 SGHTA, CDR2 FQGNSA. The CDR3 is 12 amino acids. V was pared by 1 base and J by 7 bases, with 8 bases between. The CDR3 is CASSLGYWEQYF. CDR3 nucleotide sequence: TGTGCCAGCAGCTTAGGGTACTGGGAGCAGTACTTC.

This clone has more than one count but fewer than ten. CDR3 loop: CSVQTTGMGNQPQHF. In DNA, the CDR3 is TGCAGCGTCCAGACAACAGGGATGGGCAATCAGCCCCAGCATTTT. This sequence joins TRBV29-1 and TRBJ1-5, with a weak D call TRBD1 (6 bases). V lost 6 bases and J lost 2, with 17 bases in between. The CDR3 runs 15 residues. CDR1 is SQVTM and CDR2 is ANQGSEA in the germline V gene. Full variable domain (rest looked up from reference TRBV29-1 and TRBJ1-5): SAVISQKPSRDICQRGTSLTIQCQVDSQVTMMFWYRQQPGQSLTLIATANQGSEATYESGFVIDKFPISRPNLTFSTLTVSNMSPEDSSIYLCSVQTTGMGNQPQHFGDGTRLSIL.

The chain uses TRBV7-3 and TRBJ2-5, with 8 positions matching TRBD2. Germline-derived CDR1 and CDR2 are SGHTA and FQGTGA. J gave up 2 bases and V 4 bases, and 6 bases lay outside the gene matches. The CDR3 length is 15 residues. The CDR3 DNA follows: TGTGCCAGCAGCTCCGGGGGGGGCCGGCAAGAGACCCAGTACTTC. This gives the protein CASSSGGGRQETQYF.

This clone was picked up a small number of times. The genes are TRBV30 and TRBJ2-3, with a weak D call TRBD1 (6 bases). The CDR3 loop spans 11 amino acids. V was clipped by 4 bases and J by 7 bases, with 9 bases between them. Per germline, CDR1 GTSNPN and CDR2 SVGIG (reference sequence). This chain's CDR3 is CAWKGGYTQYF. CDR3 sequence (DNA): TGTGCCTGGAAAGGGGGTTATACGCAGTATTTT.

The rearrangement joins TRBV7-2 to TRBJ2-7; D is perhaps TRBD1 (5 bases). V was clipped by 3 bases and J by 2 bases, with 14 bases between them. CDR3 length equals 15 residues. CDR1 is SGHTA, CDR2 FQGNSA, per germline. CDR3 coding DNA: TGTGCCAGCAGCTTGCAAACAGGTACTACCTACGAGCAGTACTTC. The encoded protein is CASSLQTGTTYEQYF.

The chain has TRBV7-9 and TRBJ1-2; unclear D gene. Looked up from germline, CDR1 is SEHNR and CDR2 is FQNEAQ (reference sequence). The V and J ends lost 1 base and 6 bases respectively, with 15 bases between them. The CDR3 has 15 residues. DNA of the CDR3: TGTGCCAGCAGCTTAGGGACGGGCCTAGCGGATGGCTACACCTTC. Its translation is CASSLGTGLADGYTF.

The chain joins TRBV6-5 to TRBJ2-1; 9 bases line up with TRBD2. The CDR3 totals 14 residues. The V segment lost 4 bases and the J segment 4 bases; nucleotides outside the gene matches: 2. Germline CDR1 is MNHEY and CDR2 is SVGAGI. CDR3 sequence (DNA): TGTGCCAGCAGTTGGCGGGAGGGTTACAATGAGCAGTTCTTC. It yields the protein CASSWREGYNEQFF.

There are a few counts of this clone. This chain links TRBV5-6 with TRBJ2-7; perhaps TRBD2 as D (6 bases). V shed 5 bases and J shed 8 bases, with 20 bases lying between them. The V gene's germline CDR1 is SGHDT and CDR2 YYEEEE. The CDR3 sequence is 14 residues long. The CDR3 protein is CASSRGDPSMKQYF. In DNA form, the CDR3 reads TGTGCCAGCAGTCGCGGGGACCCCTCCATGAAGCAGTACTTC.

CDR3 bases: TGCGCCAGCAGCCATGTGGGACAGAGAAGCACAGATACGCAGTATTTT. Protein sequence: CASSHVGQRSTDTQYF. This chain links TRBV4-1 with TRBJ2-3, with 7 nucleotides matching TRBD1. V was clipped by 3 bases and J by 0 bases; unmatched bases: 6. The germline CDR1 and CDR2 sequences are MGHRA and YSYEKL. The CDR3 has 16 residues.

This rearrangement joins TRBV25-1 to TRBJ1-5; 9 bases match TRBD1. The ends lost 7 bases at V and 9 bases at J; junction bases unmatched: 10. Germline lookup yields CDR1 MGHDK and CDR2 SYGVNS. The CDR3 runs to 14 residues. The CDR3 region has the DNA TGTGCCAGCAAGGACAGGGGCATCTTCGGGCCCCAGCATTTT. As protein: CASKDRGIFGPQHF.

In DNA, the CDR3 is TGCGCCAGCAGCCAATCCGGCGGGGCAGGGTGGAGTGAAAAACTGTTTTTT. Translation gives CASSQSGGAGWSEKLFF. The chain uses TRBV4-3 and TRBJ1-4, with TRBD1 as a possible D gene (5 bases). Germline loops: CDR1 LGHNA, CDR2 YSLEER. This CDR3 region has 17 residues. The V end lost 2 bases, the J end lost 7 bases, and 20 bases lay between the germline ends.

This sequence joins TRBV12-5 and TRBJ2-7; 9 nucleotides match TRBD1. Trimming took 6 bases from V and 2 from J; bases not matched to a gene: 11. Germline assignment: CDR1 LGHNT and CDR2 FRNRAP. The length of the CDR3 is 16 residues. Here the CDR3 DNA reads TGTGCTAGTGGGATGGTTCCGGGACAGGGAACCTACGAGCAGTACTTC. Its protein is CASGMVPGQGTYEQYF.

The chain links TRBV10-3 to TRBJ1-5; D remains ambiguous. Germline assignment: CDR1 ENHRY and CDR2 SYGVKD. The length of the CDR3 is 16 residues. Between the trimmed V and J ends, which lost 6 bases and 0 bases, there was a span of 15 bases. CDR3 in DNA: TGTGCCATCAGCACCGACCCCGGGGATAGCAATCAGCCCCAGCATTTT. It codes for CAISTDPGDSNQPQHF.

This chain links TRBV19 with TRBJ1-1, with a tentative D call TRBD1 (5 bases). Germline V gene data show CDR1 as LNHDA and CDR2 as SQIVND (reference sequence). Deletions cut 4 bases from V and 0 bases from J, with 9 bases between. CDR3 length: 14 residues. The CDR3 coding sequence is TGTGCCAGTAGTAAGGCAGGGATGAACACTGAAGCTTTCTTT. Translated: CASSKAGMNTEAFF.

The count of this clone is one. V usage is TRBV7-9 and J usage is TRBJ2-3; no reliable D call. Trimming pared 5 bases from V and 6 bases from J, leaving 12 bases between. CDR1 and CDR2 (germline): SEHNR, FQNEAQ (reference sequence). This CDR3 is built from 13 residues. In nucleotides, the CDR3 is TGTGCCAGCAGCCAGAATGTTGCCGATACGCAGTATTTT. Amino acids: CASSQNVADTQYF.

The rearrangement uses TRBV7-8 and TRBJ1-5; no definite D call. The germline CDR1 and CDR2 sequences are SGHVS and FQNEAQ. Trimming shortened V by 0 bases and J by 7 bases, and 19 bases separated the two germline ends. The length of the CDR3 is 17 residues. This CDR3 reads CASSLASSGSYRQPQHF. CDR3 DNA sequence: TGTGCCAGCAGCTTAGCTTCCAGCGGCAGCTACCGACAGCCCCAGCATTTT.

This clone was detected only once. V is TRBV27 and J is TRBJ2-5; weak D call: TRBD1 (6 bases). Between the trimmed V and J ends, which lost 6 bases and 1 base, there was a span of 12 bases. CDR3 length: 14 residues. Germline-derived CDR1 and CDR2 are MNHEY and SMNVEV (reference sequence). The CDR3 DNA follows: TGTGCCAGCAGGAGCCGGGACACCCAAGAGACCCAGTACTTC. Residues: CASRSRDTQETQYF.

The chain joins TRBV6-1 to TRBJ2-1, with 16 bases lining up with TRBD2. The CDR3 extends over 14 amino acids. Germline V gene data show CDR1 as MNHNS and CDR2 as SASEGT. V dropped 4 bases and J dropped 14; count of bases not matched to a gene: 5. This CDR3 reads CASSAGTSGRAEFF. The CDR3 region has the DNA TGTGCCAGCAGTGCCGGGACTAGCGGGAGGGCCGAGTTCTTC.

The J gene is TRBJ1-5, the V gene TRBV6-5, with TRBD1 as a possible D gene (5 bases). CDR3 length: 15 amino acids. V was clipped by 0 bases and J by 6 bases, with 12 bases between them. Germline lookup yields CDR1 MNHEY and CDR2 SVGAGI. The CDR3 coding sequence is TGTGCCAGCAGTTACTCTCCGCAGGGTGGTCAGCCCCAGCATTTT. Encoded protein: CASSYSPQGGQPQHF.

V and J are TRBV7-9 and TRBJ1-1; the D is unclear. The CDR3 loop spans 14 amino acids. Deletions cut 4 bases from V and 3 bases from J, with 12 bases between. In germline, CDR1 is SEHNR, CDR2 FQNEAQ (reference sequence). CDR3 protein: CASSSSGSHTEAFF. Written as DNA, the CDR3 is TGTGCCAGCAGCTCGTCCGGGTCCCACACTGAAGCTTTCTTT.

V gene TRBV29-1 combines with J gene TRBJ2-3, with 9 nucleotides matching TRBD2. The trim removed 6 bases at V and 10 bases at J, leaving 14 bases unmatched. Germline loops: CDR1 SQVTM, CDR2 ANQGSEA. CDR3 length: 14 amino acids. CDR3 coding DNA: TGCAGCGTGGGGACCGGGACTAGCAGCCAGGCGCAGTATTTT. It translates to CSVGTGTSSQAQYF.